These T cell receptor beta chains were read from a single sample in a study of blood T cell repertoires in COVID-19. The protocol was immunoSEQ multiplex PCR, while the TCRdb copy is restricted to in-frame clones and leaves out a portion. The sample carries some 340,000 clones, around 83% recorded once. The sample comprised PBMCs or T cells enriched from blood (not recorded which). The receptors derive from a woman between 50 and 59 years old who had recovered from COVID-19. The CDR3 runs from the conserved cysteine through the conserved F or W. Each record gives: clone size, V gene, D gene, J gene, CDR3 protein, CDR3 DNA. D genes are given only for firm matches. Expanded clones are given a class, and other clones once, few, many or no size at all.

>.|TRBV28|.|TRBJ1-1
CASREGGMNTEAFF
TGTGCCAGCAGGGAGGGCGGCATGAACACTGAAGCTTTCTTT
>.|TRBV6-2/TRBV6-3|.|TRBJ1-2
CASSDTGYYGYTF
TGTGCCAGCAGTGATACAGGGTACTATGGCTACACCTTC
>.|TRBV9|.|TRBJ2-3
CASSVYGLPTDTQYF
TGTGCCAGCAGCGTTTACGGACTACCCACAGATACGCAGTATTTT
>.|TRBV6-2/TRBV6-3|.|TRBJ2-2
CASSYTKPGELFF
TGTGCCAGCAGTTACACTAAGCCCGGGGAGCTGTTTTTT
>.|TRBV7-2|.|TRBJ2-1
CASSSDWNEQFF
TGTGCCAGCAGCTCCGACTGGAATGAGCAGTTCTTC
>few|TRBV7-2|.|TRBJ2-1
CASSLRTIGAYNEQFF
TGTGCCAGCAGCCTTCGGACGATTGGGGCATACAATGAGCAGTTCTTC
>.|TRBV7-9|.|TRBJ2-1
CASSFQGASYNEQFF
TGTGCCAGCAGCTTTCAGGGTGCCTCCTACAATGAGCAGTTCTTC
>few|TRBV27|.|TRBJ2-7
CASSLTLGAPYEQYF
TGTGCCAGCAGTTTGACACTAGGAGCGCCCTACGAGCAGTACTTC
>.|TRBV2|TRBD1|TRBJ1-5
CASKTGTVGNQPQHF
TGTGCCAGCAAGACAGGGACGGTCGGCAATCAGCCCCAGCATTTT
>many|TRBV7-6|TRBD1|TRBJ1-6
CASSLGYKRGPKDSPLHF
TGTGCCAGCAGCTTAGGATACAAGAGGGGGCCGAAGGATTCACCCCTCCACTTT
>.|TRBV4-1|TRBD1|TRBJ2-7
CASSQDWKLGQGYEQYF
TGCGCCAGCAGCCAAGATTGGAAATTGGGACAGGGATACGAGCAGTACTTC
>.|TRBV6-2/TRBV6-3|.|TRBJ2-7
CASSSDGGRYF
TGTGCCAGCAGTTCTGACGGGGGTCGCTACTTC
>.|TRBV10-3|TRBD1|TRBJ1-4
CAISEQGGTNEKLFF
TGTGCCATCAGTGAGCAGGGGGGAACTAATGAAAAACTGTTTTTT
>once|TRBV30|.|TRBJ2-7
CARRDNYEQYF
TGTGCCCGACGGGACAACTACGAGCAGTACTTC